The sequence of this TCR beta chain was determined in a study of cytotoxic CD8 clonotypes in ibrutinib-treated CLL. Study details: Sequenced samples delivered averages of around 260,000 productive templates and roughly 94,000 productive rearrangements.

The protocol was immunoSEQ multiplex PCR, while the TCRdb copy is restricted to in-frame clones and leaves out a portion. Here the sample spans a few hundred thousand clones, under 75% being singletons. Investigators sourced approximately 2 micrograms of genomic DNA from cryopreserved PBMCs for TCR beta libraries. The germline gives CDR1 SGHTS, CDR2 YDEGEE. V was clipped by 2 bases and J by 0 bases; unmatched bases: 6. The CDR3 has 16 residues. This chain links TRBV5-8 with TRBJ2-7, with 9 bases matching TRBD2. The clonotype originates from a human donor with chronic lymphocytic leukemia. Source: PBMCs, taken after 24 months of ibrutinib treatment. This CDR3 reads CASSFLSSGNSYEQYF. The CDR3 region has the DNA TGTGCCAGCAGCTTTTTATCTAGCGGGAACTCCTACGAGCAGTACTTC. Together with reference TRBV5-8 and TRBJ2-7, the CDR3 gives the full variable domain: EAGVTQSPTHLIKTRGQQATLRCSPISGHTSVYWYQQALGLGLQFLLWYDEGEERNRGNFPPRFSGRQFPNYSSELNVNALELEDSALYLCASSFLSSGNSYEQYFGPGTRLTVT.